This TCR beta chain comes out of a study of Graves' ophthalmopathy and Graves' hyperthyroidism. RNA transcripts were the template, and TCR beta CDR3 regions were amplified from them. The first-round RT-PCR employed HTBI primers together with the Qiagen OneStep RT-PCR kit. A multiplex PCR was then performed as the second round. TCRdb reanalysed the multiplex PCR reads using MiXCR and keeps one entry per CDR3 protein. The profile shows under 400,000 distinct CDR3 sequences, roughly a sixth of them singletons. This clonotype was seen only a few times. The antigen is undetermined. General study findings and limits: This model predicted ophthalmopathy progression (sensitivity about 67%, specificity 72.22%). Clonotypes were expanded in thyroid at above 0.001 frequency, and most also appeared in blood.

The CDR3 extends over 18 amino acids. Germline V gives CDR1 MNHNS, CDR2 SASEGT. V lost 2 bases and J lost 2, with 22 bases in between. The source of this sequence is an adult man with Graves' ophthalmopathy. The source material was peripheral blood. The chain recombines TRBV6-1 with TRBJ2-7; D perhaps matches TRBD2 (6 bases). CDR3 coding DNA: TGTGCCAGCAGTGAAAGGGTTCGGAGGGAGCGGTCGCCCTACGAGCAGTACTTC. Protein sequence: CASSERVRRERSPYEQYF.